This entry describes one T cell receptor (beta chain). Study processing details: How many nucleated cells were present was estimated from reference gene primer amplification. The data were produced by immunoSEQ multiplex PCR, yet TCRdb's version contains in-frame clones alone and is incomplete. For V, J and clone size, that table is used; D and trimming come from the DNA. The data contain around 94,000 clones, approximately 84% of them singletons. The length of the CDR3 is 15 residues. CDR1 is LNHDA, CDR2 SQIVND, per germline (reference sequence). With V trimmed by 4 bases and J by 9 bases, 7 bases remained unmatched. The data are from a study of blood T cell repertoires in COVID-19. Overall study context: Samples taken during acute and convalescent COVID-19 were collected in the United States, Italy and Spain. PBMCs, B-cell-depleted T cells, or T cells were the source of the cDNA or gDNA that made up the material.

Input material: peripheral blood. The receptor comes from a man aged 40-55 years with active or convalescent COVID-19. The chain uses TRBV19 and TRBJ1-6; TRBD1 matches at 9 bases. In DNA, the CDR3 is TGTGCCAGTAGTAAAACAACAGGGGGCCGTTCACCCCTCCACTTT. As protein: CASSKTTGGRSPLHF. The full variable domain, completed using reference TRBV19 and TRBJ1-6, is DGGITQSPKYLFRKEGQNVTLSCEQNLNHDAMYWYRQDPGQGLRLIYYSQIVNDFQKGDIAEGYSVSREKKESFPLTVTSAQKNPTAFYLCASSKTTGGRSPLHFGNGTRLTVT.